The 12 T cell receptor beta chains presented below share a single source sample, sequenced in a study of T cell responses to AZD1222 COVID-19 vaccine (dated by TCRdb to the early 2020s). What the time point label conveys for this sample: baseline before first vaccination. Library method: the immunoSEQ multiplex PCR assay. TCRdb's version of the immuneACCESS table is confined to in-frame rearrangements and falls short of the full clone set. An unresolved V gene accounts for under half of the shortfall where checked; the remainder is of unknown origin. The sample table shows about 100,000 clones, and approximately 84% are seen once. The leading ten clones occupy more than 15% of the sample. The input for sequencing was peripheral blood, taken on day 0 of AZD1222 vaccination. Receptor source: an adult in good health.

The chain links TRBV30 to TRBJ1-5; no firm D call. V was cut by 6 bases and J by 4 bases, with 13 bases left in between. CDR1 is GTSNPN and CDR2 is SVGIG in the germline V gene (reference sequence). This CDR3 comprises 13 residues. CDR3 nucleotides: TGTGCCTGCGACAACGGAGGGAATCAGCCCCAGCATTTT. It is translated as CACDNGGNQPQHF.

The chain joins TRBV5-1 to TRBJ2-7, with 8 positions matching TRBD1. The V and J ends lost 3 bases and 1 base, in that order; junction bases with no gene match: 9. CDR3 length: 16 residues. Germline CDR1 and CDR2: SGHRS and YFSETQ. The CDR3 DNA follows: TGCGCCAGCAGCTGGCCGGACAGGGCCATTTCCTACGAGCAGTACTTC. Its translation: CASSWPDRAISYEQYF.

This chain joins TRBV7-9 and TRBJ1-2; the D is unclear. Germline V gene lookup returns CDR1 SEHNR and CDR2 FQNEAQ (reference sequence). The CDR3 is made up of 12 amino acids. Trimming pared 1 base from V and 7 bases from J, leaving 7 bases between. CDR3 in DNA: TGTGCCAGCAGCTTAGAGGGTGGTGGCTACACCTTC. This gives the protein CASSLEGGGYTF.

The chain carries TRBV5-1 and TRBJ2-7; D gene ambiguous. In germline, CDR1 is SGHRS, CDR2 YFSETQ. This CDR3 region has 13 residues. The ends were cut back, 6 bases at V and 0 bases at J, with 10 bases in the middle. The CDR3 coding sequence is TGCGCCAGCACACCAGGACCCTCCTACGAGCAGTACTTC. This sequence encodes CASTPGPSYEQYF.

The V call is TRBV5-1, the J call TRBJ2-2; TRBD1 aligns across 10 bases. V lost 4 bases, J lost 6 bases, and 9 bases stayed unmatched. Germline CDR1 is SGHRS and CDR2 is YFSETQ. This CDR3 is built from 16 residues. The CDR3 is CASSVFGTGVSGELFF. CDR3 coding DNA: TGCGCCAGCAGCGTCTTCGGGACAGGGGTATCCGGGGAGCTGTTTTTT.

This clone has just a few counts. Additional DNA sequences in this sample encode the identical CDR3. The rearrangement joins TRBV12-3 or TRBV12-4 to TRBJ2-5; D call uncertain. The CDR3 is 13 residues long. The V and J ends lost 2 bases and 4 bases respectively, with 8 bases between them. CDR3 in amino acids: CASSLRGRETQYF. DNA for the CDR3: TGTGCCAGCAGTTTACGTGGGCGAGAGACCCAGTACTTC.

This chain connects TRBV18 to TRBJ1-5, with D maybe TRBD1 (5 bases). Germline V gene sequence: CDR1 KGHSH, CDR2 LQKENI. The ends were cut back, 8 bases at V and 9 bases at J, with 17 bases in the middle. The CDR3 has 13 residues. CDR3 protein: CASHQGAGSPQHF. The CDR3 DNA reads TGTGCCAGCCACCAAGGGGCCGGGTCGCCCCAGCATTTT.

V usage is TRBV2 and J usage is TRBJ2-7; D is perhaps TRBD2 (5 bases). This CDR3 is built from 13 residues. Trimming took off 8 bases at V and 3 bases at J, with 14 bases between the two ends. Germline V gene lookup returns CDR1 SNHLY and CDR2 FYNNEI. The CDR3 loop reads CASLLTGNYEQYF. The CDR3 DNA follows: TGTGCCAGCCTACTAACGGGAAACTACGAGCAGTACTTC.

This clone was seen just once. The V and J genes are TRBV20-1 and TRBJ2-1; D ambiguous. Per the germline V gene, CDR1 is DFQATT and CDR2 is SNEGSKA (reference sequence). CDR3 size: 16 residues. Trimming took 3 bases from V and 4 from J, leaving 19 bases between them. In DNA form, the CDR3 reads TGCAGTGCTAGTCTGCACAGCCCGCCTCGGTACAATGAGCAGTTCTTC. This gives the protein CSASLHSPPRYNEQFF.

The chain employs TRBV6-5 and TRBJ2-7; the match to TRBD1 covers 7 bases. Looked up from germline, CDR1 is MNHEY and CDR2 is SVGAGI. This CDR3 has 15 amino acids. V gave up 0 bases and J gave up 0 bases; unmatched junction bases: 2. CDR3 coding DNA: TGTGCCAGCAGTTACTCGACAGGGAGCTCCTACGAGCAGTACTTC. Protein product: CASSYSTGSSYEQYF.

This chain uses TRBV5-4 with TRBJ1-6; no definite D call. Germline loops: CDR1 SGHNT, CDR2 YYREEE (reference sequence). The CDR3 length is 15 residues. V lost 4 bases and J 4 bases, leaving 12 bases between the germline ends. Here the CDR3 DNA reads TGTGCCAGCAGCCCCGGACTTCCTTATAATTCACCCCTCCACTTT. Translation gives CASSPGLPYNSPLHF.

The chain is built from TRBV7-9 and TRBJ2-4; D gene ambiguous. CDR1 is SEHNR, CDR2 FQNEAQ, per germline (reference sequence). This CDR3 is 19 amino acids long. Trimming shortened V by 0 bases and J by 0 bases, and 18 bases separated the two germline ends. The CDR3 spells CASSLARGVNLVAKNIQYF. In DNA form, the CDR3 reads TGTGCCAGCAGCTTAGCGCGAGGAGTGAACCTGGTAGCCAAAAACATTCAGTACTTC.